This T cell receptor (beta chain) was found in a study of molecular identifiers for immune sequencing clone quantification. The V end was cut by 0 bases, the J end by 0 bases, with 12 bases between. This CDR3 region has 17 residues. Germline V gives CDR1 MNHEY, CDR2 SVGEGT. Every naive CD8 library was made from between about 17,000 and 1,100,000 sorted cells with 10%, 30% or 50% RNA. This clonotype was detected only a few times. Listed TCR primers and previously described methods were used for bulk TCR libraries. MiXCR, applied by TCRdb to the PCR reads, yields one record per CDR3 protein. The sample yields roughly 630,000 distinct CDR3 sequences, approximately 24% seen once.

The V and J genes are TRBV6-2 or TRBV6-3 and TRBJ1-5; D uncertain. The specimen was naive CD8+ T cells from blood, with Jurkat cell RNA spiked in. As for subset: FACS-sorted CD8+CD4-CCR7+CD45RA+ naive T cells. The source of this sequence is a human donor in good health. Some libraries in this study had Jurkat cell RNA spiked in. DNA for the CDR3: TGTGCCAGCAGTTACTCCGGGCAGTCCTATAGCAATCAGCCCCAGCATTTT. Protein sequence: CASSYSGQSYSNQPQHF.